The 10 T cell receptor beta chains listed next were all sequenced from one sample in a study of blood T cells in healthy people across ages. Combining a sample-barcoded 5' primer with a J-beta primer mix, a second PCR ran for about 7 to 11 cycles. Using its own MiXCR run on the 5' RACE reads, TCRdb lists one record per CDR3 protein. The sample shows around 780,000 distinct CDR3 sequences, roughly three fifths of them seen only once. Specimen: blood. These receptors originate from a man in his forties in good health.

This sequence joins TRBV27 and TRBJ2-1; no firm D call. V was pared by 5 bases and J by 7 bases, with 12 bases between. Germline CDR1 MNHEY, CDR2 SMNVEV (reference sequence). The CDR3 extends over 13 amino acids. The DNA for the CDR3 is TGTGCCAGCAGTGAGGCTCTGAGAAATGAGCAGTTCTTC. This encodes CASSEALRNEQFF.

The rearrangement joins TRBV6-1 to TRBJ1-4; weak D call: TRBD1 (5 bases). The CDR3 covers 14 residues. Germline CDR1 and CDR2: MNHNS and SASEGT. Deletions cut 1 base from V and 7 bases from J, with 10 bases between. The CDR3 region is CASSEVPGREKLFF. The CDR3 DNA reads as TGTGCCAGCAGTGAAGTGCCAGGGCGTGAAAAACTGTTTTTT.

This rearrangement joins TRBV3-1 to TRBJ2-4, with D unclear. Gene TRBJ2-7 matches the end of the DNA better, so the J call may be wrong. Germline lookup yields CDR1 LGHDT and CDR2 YNNKEL (reference sequence). The CDR3 runs to 13 residues. CDR3 loop: CASSQARVAEQYF. CDR3 nucleotides: TGTGCCAGCAGCCAAGCCCGGGTGGCCGAGCAGTACTTC.

J is TRBJ2-1 and V is TRBV5-1, with 11 bases lining up with TRBD1. Germline values: CDR1 SGHRS, CDR2 YFSETQ. The CDR3 is made up of 17 amino acids. After removal of 4 bases from V and 2 bases from J, the junction contained 8 bases not matched to a gene. The CDR3 bases are TGCGCCAGCAGCCTCGAGGGACAGGGGGGTACCTACAATGAGCAGTTCTTC. Translation: CASSLEGQGGTYNEQFF.

This clonotype was recorded a few times. The chain is built from TRBV27 and TRBJ2-1; no clear D. Germline V gene lookup returns CDR1 MNHEY and CDR2 SMNVEV (reference sequence). The CDR3 is 14 amino acids. V lost 1 base and J lost 1, with 5 bases in between. The chain's CDR3 is CASSLFPSYNEQFF. DNA of the CDR3: TGTGCCAGCAGTTTATTTCCGTCCTACAATGAGCAGTTCTTC.

This clonotype has a count of ten or more. The genes are TRBV7-6 and TRBJ2-7, with 13 bases lining up with TRBD2. Per the germline V gene, CDR1 is SGHVS and CDR2 is FNYEAQ. V trimming: 5 bases; J trimming: 5 bases; junction bases outside the gene matches: 12. The CDR3 spans 17 residues. CDR3 residues: CASSPRTSGSSFHEQYF. The DNA of the CDR3 is TGTGCCAGCAGCCCCAGGACTAGCGGGAGTTCGTTTCACGAGCAGTACTTC.

The chain uses TRBV14 and TRBJ1-2, with 8 bases fitting TRBD1. V gave up 0 bases and J gave up 6 bases; unmatched junction bases: 12. Germline V gives CDR1 SGHDN, CDR2 FVKESK. The CDR3 covers 17 residues. Here the CDR3 DNA reads TGTGCCAGCAGCCAAGATAATAACGACAGGGGCGTTCATGGCTACACCTTC. It is translated as CASSQDNNDRGVHGYTF.

The V call is TRBV6-1, the J call TRBJ2-5; TRBD2 matches at 7 bases. With V trimmed by 3 bases and J by 2 bases, 6 bases remained unmatched. Per the germline V gene, CDR1 is MNHNS and CDR2 is SASEGT. The CDR3 covers 15 residues. This CDR3 reads CASSEFTGGQETQYF. In nucleotides, the CDR3 is TGTGCCAGCAGTGAGTTTACGGGGGGTCAAGAGACCCAGTACTTC.

This clonotype appeared a few times. This chain links TRBV9 with TRBJ2-6, with D uncertain. Per germline, CDR1 SGDLS and CDR2 YYNGEE. The CDR3 contains 15 residues. The ends were cut back, 2 bases at V and 4 bases at J, with 10 bases in the middle. The CDR3 DNA is TGTGCCAGCAGCGTCGAGGTGACAGGGGCCAACGTCCTGACTTTC. This encodes CASSVEVTGANVLTF.

This clonotype was counted between two and nine times. The chain links TRBV6-2 or TRBV6-3 to TRBJ1-1; perhaps TRBD1 as D (6 bases). The CDR3 runs to 13 residues. Trimming shortened V by 5 bases and J by 4 bases, and 11 bases separated the two germline ends. Germline V gene data show CDR1 as MNHEY and CDR2 as SVGEGT. Here the CDR3 DNA reads TGTGCCAGCAGTGGACAGTTTAGCACTGAAGCTTTCTTT. This codes for CASSGQFSTEAFF.